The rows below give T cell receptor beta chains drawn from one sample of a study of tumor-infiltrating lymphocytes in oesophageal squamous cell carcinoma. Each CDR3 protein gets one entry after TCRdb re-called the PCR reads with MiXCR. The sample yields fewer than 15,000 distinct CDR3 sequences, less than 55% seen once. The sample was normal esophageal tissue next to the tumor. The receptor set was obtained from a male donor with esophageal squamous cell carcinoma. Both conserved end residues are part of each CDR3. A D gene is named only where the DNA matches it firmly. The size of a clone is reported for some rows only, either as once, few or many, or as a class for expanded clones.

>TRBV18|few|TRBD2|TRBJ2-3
CASSPRLAGGTDTQYF
TGTGCCAGCTCACCAAGACTAGCGGGGGGCACAGATACGCAGTATTTT
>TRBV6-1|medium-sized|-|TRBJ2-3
CASSHKPPSQYF
TGTGCCAGCAGTCACAAGCCCCCCTCGCAGTATTTT
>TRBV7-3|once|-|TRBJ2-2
CASSRWAGELFF
TGTGCCAGCAGTCGTTGGGCCGGGGAGCTGTTTTTT
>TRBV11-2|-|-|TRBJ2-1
CASSLVSDNEQFF
TGTGCCAGCAGCTTAGTATCAGACAATGAGCAGTTCTTC
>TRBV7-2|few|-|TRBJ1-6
CASSRKAGTENSPLHF
TGTGCCAGCAGCCGTAAAGCCGGGACCGAAAATTCACCCCTCCACTTT
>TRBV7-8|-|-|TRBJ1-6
CASSLGFDSPLHF
TGTGCCAGCAGCTTAGGGTTCGATTCACCCCTCCACTTT
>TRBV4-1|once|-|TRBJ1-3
CASSLTPQGSGNTIYF
TGCGCCAGCAGCCTCACCCCCCAGGGTTCTGGAAACACCATATATTTT
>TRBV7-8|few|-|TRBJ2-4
CASSYRGRGAHEQYF
TGTGCCAGCAGCTATCGGGGCAGAGGGGCACATGAGCAGTACTTC
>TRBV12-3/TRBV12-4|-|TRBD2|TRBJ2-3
CASRKAGSSGGELYF
TGTGCCAGCAGAAAAGCGGGGTCAAGCGGGGGGGAGCTGTATTTT
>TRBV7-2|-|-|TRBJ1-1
CASSLGGQRNTEAFF
TGTGCCAGCAGCTTAGGGGGGCAGAGGAACACTGAAGCTTTCTTT
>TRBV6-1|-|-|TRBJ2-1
CASSTSSYNEQFF
TGTGCCAGCAGCACTAGCTCCTACAATGAGCAGTTCTTC
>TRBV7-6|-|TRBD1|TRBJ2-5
CVTGVQETQYF
TGTGTCACAGGGGTTCAAGAGACCCAGTACTTC
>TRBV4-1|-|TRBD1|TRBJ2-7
CASSQDLQGYSEQYF
TGCGCCAGCAGCCAAGATCTACAGGGGTACTCCGAGCAGTACTTC
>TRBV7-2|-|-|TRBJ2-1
CASSVTPGGVTQFF
TGTGCCAGCAGCGTGACCCCAGGAGGTGTGACCCAGTTCTTC
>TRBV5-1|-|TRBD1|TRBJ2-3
CASSWGQGITDTQYF
TGCGCCAGCAGCTGGGGACAGGGGATCACAGATACGCAGTATTTT
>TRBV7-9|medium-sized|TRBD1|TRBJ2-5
CASSLAGQGKYF
TGTGCCAGCAGCTTAGCGGGACAGGGAAAGTACTTC
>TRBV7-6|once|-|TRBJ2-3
CASSLVPSTDTQYF
TGTGCCAGCAGCTTAGTCCCGAGCACAGATACGCAGTATTTT
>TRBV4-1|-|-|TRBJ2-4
CASSQAGVLNNEQYF
TGCGCCAGCAGCCAAGCCGGGGTTCTCAACAATGAGCAGTACTTC
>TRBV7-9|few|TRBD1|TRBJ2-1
CASSFGTGEQFF
TGTGCCAGCAGCTTTGGGACAGGAGAGCAGTTCTTC
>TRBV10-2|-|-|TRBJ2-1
CASSQRGYEQFF
TGCGCCAGCTCTCAGCGTGGCTACGAGCAGTTCTTC
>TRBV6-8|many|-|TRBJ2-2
CASSPSDSLHGELFF
TGTGCCAGTAGCCCTTCTGACAGTCTACATGGGGAGCTGTTTTTT
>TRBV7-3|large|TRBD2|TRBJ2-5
CASSPLGGRETQYF
TGTGCCAGCAGCCCCTTGGGAGGGCGAGAGACCCAGTACTTC
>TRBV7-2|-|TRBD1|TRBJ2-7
CASSESGQASYEQYF
TGTGCCAGCAGCGAATCGGGACAGGCTTCCTACGAGCAGTACTTC
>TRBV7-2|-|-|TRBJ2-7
CASSLGAGVTFF
TGTGCCAGCAGCTTAGGGGCCGGGGTGACTTTCTTC
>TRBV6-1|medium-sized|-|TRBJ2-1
CASSRGAFNEQFF
TGTGCCAGCAGTAGGGGGGCCTTCAATGAGCAGTTCTTC
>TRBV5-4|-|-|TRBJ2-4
CASSLGFLRNIQYF
TGTGCCAGCAGCTTGGGGTTTCTGCGGAACATTCAGTACTTC
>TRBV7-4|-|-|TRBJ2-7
CASSPLGSYEQYF
TGTGCCAGCAGCCCCTTGGGGTCCTACGAGCAGTACTTC
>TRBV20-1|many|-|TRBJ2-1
CSARDLRGPNNEQFF
TGCAGTGCTAGAGATCTCCGGGGGCCTAACAATGAGCAGTTCTTC
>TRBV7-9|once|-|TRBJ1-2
CASSPDRSPGGNYGYTF
TGTGCCAGCAGCCCCGACAGATCCCCTGGTGGGAACTATGGCTACACCTTC
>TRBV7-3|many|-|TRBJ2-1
CASSPREAEGDEQFF
TGTGCCAGCAGTCCTCGCGAGGCGGAAGGCGATGAGCAGTTCTTC
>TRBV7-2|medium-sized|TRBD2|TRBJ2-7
CASSSLAGYEQYF
TGTGCCAGCAGTTCACTAGCGGGATACGAGCAGTACTTC
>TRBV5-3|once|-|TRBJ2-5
CASSSTLGGIETQYF
TGTGCCAGCAGCTCGACGCTGGGGGGAATAGAGACCCAGTACTTC
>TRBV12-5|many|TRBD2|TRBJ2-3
CASGLVPSGLTDTQYF
TGTGCTAGTGGTTTGGTTCCTAGCGGACTCACAGATACGCAGTATTTT
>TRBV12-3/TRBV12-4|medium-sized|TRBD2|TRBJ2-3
CASSPTGTSFVAQYF
TGTGCCAGCAGCCCAACCGGGACTAGTTTTGTTGCGCAGTATTTT
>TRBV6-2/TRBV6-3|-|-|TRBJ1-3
CASSYSSTGNTIYF
TGTGCCAGCAGTTACTCGTCTACTGGAAACACCATATATTTT
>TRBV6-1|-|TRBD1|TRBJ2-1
CASSYGQGGGEQFF
TGTGCCAGCAGTTACGGACAGGGCGGCGGTGAGCAGTTCTTC
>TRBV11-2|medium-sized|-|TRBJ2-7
CASSYGTQAEQYF
TGTGCCAGCAGCTATGGGACTCAAGCCGAGCAGTACTTC
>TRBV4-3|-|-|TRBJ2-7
CASSQDRGLGYEQYF
TGCGCCAGCAGCCAAGATCGAGGGTTGGGATACGAGCAGTACTTC
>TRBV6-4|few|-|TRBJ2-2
CASSFFSGGELFF
TGTGCCAGCAGTTTTTTTTCGGGAGGGGAGCTGTTTTTT
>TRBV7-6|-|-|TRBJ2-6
CASSLQSIALYF
TGTGCCAGCAGCTTACAGTCGATTGCTCTGTACTTC
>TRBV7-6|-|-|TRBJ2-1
CASSLGGQRSNEQFF
TGTGCCAGCAGCTTGGGGGGACAGCGCAGCAATGAGCAGTTCTTC
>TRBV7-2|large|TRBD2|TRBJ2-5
CASSFSGRGETQYF
TGTGCCAGCAGCTTTAGCGGGAGAGGGGAGACCCAGTACTTC